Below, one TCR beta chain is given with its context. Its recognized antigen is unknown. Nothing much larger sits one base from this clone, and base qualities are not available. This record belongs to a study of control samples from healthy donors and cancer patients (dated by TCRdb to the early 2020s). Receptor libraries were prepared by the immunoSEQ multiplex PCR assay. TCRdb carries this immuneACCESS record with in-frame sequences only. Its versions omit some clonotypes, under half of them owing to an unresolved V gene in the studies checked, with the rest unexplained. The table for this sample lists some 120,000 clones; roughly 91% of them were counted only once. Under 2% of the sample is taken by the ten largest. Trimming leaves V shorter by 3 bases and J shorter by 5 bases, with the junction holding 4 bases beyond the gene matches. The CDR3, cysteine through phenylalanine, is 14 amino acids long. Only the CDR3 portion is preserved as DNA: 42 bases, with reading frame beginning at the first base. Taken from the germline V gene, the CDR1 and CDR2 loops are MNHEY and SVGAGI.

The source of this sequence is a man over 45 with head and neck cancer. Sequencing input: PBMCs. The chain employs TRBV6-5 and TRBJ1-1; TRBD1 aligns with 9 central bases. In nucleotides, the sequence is TGTGCCAGCAGTTATGGACAGGGGAGAACTGAAGCTTTCTTT. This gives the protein CASSYGQGRTEAFF.